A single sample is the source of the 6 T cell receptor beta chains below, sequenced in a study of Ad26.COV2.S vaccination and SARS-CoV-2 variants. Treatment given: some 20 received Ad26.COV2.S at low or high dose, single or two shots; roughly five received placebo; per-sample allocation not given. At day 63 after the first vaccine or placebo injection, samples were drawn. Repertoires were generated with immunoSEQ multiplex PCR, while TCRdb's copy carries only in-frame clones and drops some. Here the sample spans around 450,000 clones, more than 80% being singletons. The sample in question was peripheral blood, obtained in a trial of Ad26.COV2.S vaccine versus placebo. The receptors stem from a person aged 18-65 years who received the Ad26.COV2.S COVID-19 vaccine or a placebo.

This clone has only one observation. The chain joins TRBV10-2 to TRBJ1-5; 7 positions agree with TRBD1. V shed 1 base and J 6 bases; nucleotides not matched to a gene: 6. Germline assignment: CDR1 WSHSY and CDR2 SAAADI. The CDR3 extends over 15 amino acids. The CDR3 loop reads CASSELGGAGQPQHF. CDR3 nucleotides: TGCGCCAGCAGTGAGTTAGGGGGCGCGGGTCAGCCCCAGCATTTT.

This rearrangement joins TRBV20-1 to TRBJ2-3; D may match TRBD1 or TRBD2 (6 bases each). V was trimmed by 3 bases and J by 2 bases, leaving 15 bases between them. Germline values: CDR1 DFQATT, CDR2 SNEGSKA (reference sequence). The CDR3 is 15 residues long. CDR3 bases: TGCAGTGCTAGTTTTGATGGGGGGCCCACAGATACGCAGTATTTT. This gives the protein CSASFDGGPTDTQYF.

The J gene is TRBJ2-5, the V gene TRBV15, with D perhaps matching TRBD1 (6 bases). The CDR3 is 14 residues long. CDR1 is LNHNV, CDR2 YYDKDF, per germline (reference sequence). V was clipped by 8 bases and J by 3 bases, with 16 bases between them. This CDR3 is CATAPGEGEETQYF. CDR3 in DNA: TGTGCCACCGCTCCTGGCGAGGGGGAAGAGACCCAGTACTTC.

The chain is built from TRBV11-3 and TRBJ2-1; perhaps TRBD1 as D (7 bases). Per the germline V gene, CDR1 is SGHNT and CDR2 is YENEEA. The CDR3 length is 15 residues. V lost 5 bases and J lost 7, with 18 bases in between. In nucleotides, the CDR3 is TGTGCCAGCAGCCCGAGGGGGCTAGGGGGGAATGAGCAGTTCTTC. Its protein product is CASSPRGLGGNEQFF.

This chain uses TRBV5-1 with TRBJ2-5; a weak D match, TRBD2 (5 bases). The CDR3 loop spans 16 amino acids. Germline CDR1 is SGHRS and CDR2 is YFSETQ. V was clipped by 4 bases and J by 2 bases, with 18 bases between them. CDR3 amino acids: CASSMFRSGRQETQYF. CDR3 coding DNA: TGCGCCAGCAGCATGTTTCGGAGCGGACGACAAGAGACCCAGTACTTC.

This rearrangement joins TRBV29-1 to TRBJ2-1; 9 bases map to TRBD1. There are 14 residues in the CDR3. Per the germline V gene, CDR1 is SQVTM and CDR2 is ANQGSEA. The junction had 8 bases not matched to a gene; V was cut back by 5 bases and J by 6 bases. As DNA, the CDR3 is TGCAGCGTTCAGCAACAGGGGGCGGTCAATGAGCAGTTCTTC. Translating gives CSVQQQGAVNEQFF.